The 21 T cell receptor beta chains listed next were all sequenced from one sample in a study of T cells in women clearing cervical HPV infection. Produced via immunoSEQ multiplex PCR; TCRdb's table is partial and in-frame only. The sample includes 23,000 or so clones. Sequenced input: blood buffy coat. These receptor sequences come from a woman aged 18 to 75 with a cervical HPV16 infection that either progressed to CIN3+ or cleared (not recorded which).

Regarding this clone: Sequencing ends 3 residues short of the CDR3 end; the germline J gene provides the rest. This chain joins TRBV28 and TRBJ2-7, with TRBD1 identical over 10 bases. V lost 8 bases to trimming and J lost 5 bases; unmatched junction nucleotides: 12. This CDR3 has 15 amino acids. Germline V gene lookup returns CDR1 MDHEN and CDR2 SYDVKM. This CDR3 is CASYSIPGTGDEQYF. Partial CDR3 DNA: TGTGCCAGCTATTCGATCCCCGGGACAGGGGACGAG. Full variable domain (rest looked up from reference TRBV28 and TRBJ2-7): DVKVTQSSRYLVKRTGEKVFLECVQDMDHENMFWYRQDPGLGLRLIYFSYDVKMKEKGDIPEGYSVSREKKERFSLILESASTNQTSMYLCASYSIPGTGDEQYFGPGTRLTVT.

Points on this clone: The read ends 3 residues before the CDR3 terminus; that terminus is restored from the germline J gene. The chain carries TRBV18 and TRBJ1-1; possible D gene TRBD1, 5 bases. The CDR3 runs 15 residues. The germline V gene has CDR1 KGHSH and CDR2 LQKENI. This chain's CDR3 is CASSRDRQTTDTAFF. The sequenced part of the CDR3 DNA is TGTGCCAGCTCACGCGATAGACAGACCACAGATACG.

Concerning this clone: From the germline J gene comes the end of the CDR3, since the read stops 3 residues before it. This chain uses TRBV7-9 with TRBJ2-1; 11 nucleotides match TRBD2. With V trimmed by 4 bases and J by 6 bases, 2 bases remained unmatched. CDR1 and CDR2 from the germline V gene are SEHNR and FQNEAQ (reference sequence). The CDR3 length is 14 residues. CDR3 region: CASSYGLAGNEQFF. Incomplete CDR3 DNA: TGTGCCAGCAGCTATGGACTAGCGGGCAATGAG.

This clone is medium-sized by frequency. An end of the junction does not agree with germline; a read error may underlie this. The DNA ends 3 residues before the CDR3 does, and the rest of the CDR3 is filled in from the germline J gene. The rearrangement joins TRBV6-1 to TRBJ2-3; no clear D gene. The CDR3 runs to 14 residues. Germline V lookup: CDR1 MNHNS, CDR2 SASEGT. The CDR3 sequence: CASTEGSAADTQYF. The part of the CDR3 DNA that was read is TGTGCCAGCACTGAAGGAAGCGCTGCAGATACG.

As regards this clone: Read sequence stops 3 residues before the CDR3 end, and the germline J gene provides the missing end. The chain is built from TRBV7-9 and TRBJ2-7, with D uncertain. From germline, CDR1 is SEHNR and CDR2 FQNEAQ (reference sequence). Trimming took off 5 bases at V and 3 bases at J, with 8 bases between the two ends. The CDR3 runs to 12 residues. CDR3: CASSGNSYEQYF. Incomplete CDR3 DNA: TGTGCCAGCAGCGGAAACAGCTACGAG.

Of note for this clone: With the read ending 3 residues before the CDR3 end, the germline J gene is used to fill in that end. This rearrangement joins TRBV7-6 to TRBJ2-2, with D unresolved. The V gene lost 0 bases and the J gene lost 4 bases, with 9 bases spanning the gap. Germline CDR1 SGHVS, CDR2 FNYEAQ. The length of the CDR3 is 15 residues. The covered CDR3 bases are TGTGCCAGCAGCTTAGCGGGCTTACCCACCGGGGAG. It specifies CASSLAGLPTGE. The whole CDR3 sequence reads CASSLAGLPTGELFF. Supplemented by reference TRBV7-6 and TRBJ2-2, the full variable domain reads GAGVSQSPRYKVTKRGQDVALRCDPISGHVSLYWYRQALGQGPEFLTYFNYEAQQDKSGLPNDRFSAERPEGSISTLTIQRTEQRDSAMYRCASSLAGLPTGELFFGEGSRLTVL.

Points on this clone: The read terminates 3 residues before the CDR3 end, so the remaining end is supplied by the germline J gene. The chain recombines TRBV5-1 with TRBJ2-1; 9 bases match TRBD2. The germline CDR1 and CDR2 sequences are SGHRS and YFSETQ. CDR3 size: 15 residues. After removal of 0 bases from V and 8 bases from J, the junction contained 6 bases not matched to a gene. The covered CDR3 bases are TGCGCCAGCAGCTTGGGGACTAGCGTTGGGGATGAG. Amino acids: CASSLGTSVGDE. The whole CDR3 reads CASSLGTSVGDEQFF.

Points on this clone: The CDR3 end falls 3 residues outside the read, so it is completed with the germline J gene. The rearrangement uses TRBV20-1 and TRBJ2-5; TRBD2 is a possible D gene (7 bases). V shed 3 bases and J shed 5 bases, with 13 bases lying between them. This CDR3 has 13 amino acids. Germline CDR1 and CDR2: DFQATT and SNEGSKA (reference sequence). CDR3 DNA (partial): TGCAGTGCTAGGGCGGAGGGGGGGGAGACC. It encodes CSARAEGGET. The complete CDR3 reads CSARAEGGETQYF.

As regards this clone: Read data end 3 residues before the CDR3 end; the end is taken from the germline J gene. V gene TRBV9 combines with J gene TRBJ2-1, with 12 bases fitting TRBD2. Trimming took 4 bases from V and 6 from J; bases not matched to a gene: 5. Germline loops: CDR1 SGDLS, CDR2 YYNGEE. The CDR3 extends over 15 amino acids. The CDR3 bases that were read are TGTGCCAGCAGCATCGGACTAGCGGGATCCAATGAG. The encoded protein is CASSIGLAGSNE. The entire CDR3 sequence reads CASSIGLAGSNEQFF. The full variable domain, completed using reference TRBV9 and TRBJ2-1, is DSGVTQTPKHLITATGQRVTLRCSPRSGDLSVYWYQQSLDQGLQFLIQYYNGEERAKGNILERFSAQQFPDLHSELNLSSLELGDSALYFCASSIGLAGSNEQFFGPGTRLTVL.

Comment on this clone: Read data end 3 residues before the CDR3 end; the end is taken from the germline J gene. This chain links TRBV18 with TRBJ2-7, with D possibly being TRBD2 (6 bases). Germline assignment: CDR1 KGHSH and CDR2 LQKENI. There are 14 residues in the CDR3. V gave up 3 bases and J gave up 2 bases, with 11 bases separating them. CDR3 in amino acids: CASSPGLFPYEQYF. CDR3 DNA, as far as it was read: TGTGCCAGCTCACCTGGACTATTCCCCTACGAG. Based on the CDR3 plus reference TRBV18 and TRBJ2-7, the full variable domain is NAGVMQNPRHLVRRRGQEARLRCSPMKGHSHVYWYRQLPEEGLKFMVYLQKENIIDESGMPKERFSAEFPKEGPSILRIQQVVRGDSAAYFCASSPGLFPYEQYFGPGTRLTVT.

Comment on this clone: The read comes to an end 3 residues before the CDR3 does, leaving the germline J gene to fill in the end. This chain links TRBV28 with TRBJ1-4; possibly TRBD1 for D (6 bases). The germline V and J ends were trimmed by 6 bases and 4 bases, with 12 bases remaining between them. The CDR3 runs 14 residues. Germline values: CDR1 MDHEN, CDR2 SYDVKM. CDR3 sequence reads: CASRIGQRNEKLFF. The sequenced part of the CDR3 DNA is TGTGCCAGCAGGATTGGACAGCGTAATGAAAAA.

The CDR3 is CSATSGRGGETQYF. The CDR3 bases that were read are TGCAGTGCTACTAGCGGGAGGGGCGGAGAGACC. The rearrangement joins TRBV20-1 to TRBJ2-5; 12 bases fit TRBD2. The missing CDR3 end, 3 residues past where the read stops, is filled in from the germline J gene. Germline CDR1 reads DFQATT; CDR2 reads SNEGSKA (reference sequence). This CDR3 comprises 14 residues. V shed 4 bases, J shed 4 bases, and the junction held 4 bases outside the gene matches.

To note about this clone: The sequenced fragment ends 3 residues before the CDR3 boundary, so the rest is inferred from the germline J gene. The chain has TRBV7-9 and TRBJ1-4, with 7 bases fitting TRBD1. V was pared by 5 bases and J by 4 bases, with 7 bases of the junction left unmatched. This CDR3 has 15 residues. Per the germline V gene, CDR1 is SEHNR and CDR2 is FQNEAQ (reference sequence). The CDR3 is CASSGWDSLNEKLFF. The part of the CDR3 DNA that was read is TGTGCCAGCAGCGGCTGGGACAGCCTTAATGAAAAA.

The CDR3 is CSARPWQGGTEAFF. The covered CDR3 bases are TGCAGTGCTAGGCCTTGGCAGGGAGGGACTGAA. The chain uses TRBV20-1 and TRBJ1-1; weak D call: TRBD1 (5 bases). The DNA ends 3 residues before the CDR3 does, and the rest of the CDR3 is filled in from the germline J gene. The CDR3 contains 14 residues. Germline V lookup: CDR1 DFQATT, CDR2 SNEGSKA (reference sequence). V lost 3 bases and J lost 5, with 16 bases in between.

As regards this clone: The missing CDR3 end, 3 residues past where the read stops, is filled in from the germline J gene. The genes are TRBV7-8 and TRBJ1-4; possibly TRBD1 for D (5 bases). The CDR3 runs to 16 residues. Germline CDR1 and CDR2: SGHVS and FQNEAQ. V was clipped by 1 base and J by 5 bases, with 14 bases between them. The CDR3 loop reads CASSLGPGRMNEKLFF. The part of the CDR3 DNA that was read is TGTGCCAGCAGCTTAGGCCCAGGGCGGATGAATGAAAAA.

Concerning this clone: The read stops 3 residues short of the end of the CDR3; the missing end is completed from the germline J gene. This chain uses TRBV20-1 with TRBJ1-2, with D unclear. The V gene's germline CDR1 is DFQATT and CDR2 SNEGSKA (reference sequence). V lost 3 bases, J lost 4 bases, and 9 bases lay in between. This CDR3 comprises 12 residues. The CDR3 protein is CSASPVGYGYTF. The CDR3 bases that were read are TGCAGTGCTAGCCCGGTCGGCTATGGC.

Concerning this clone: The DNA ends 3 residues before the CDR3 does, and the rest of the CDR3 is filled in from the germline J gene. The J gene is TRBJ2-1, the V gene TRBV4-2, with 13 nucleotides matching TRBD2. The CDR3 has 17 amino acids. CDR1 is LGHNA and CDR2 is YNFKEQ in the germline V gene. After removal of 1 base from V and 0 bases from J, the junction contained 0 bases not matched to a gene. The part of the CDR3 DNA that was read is TGTGCCAGCAGCCAAGGGACTAGCGGGGGCTCCTACAATGAG. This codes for CASSQGTSGGSYNE. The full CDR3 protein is CASSQGTSGGSYNEQFF.

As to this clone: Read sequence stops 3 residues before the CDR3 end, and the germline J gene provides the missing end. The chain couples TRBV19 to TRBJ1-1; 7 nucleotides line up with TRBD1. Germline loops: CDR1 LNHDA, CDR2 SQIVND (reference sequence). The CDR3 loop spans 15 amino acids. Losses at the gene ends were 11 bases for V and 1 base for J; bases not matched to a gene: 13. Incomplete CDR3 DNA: TGTGCCGGTAAGCCTATGGGACAGCAGAACACTGAA. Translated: CAGKPMGQQNTE. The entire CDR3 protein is CAGKPMGQQNTEAFF.

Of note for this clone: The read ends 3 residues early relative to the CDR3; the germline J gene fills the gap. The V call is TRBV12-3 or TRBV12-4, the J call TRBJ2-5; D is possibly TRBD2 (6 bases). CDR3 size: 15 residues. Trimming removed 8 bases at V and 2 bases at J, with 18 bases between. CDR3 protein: CASCRPSSGQETQYF. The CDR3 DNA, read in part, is TGTGCCAGCTGTCGGCCCTCAAGCGGGCAAGAGACC.

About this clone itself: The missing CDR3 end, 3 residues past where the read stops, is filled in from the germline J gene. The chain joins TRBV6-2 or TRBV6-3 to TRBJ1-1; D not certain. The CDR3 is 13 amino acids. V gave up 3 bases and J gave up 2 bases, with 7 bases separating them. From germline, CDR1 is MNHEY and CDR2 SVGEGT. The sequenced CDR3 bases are TGTGCCAGCAGTTATTCCCTTAACACTGAA. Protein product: CASSYSLNTE. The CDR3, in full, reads CASSYSLNTEAFF.

CDR3 sequence: CASTTLGTGRAEQYF. The part of the CDR3 DNA that was read is TGTGCCAGCACCACCCTCGGTACAGGGAGAGCCGAG. This chain connects TRBV2 to TRBJ2-7; possible D gene TRBD1, 6 bases. The read stops 3 residues short of the end of the CDR3; the missing end is completed from the germline J gene. Germline V gene lookup returns CDR1 SNHLY and CDR2 FYNNEI. Trimming left V 7 bases short and J 6 bases short, with 22 bases between. The CDR3 runs 15 residues.